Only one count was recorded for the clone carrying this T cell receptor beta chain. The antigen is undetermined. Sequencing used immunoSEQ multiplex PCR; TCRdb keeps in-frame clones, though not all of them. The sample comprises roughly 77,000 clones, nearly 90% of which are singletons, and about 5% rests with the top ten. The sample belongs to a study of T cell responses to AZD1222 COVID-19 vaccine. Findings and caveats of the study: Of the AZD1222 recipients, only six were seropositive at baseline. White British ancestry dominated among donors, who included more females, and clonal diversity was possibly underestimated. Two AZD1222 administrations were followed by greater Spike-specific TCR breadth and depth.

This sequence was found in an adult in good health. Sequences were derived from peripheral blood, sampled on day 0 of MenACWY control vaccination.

CDR3 DNA sequence: TGCGCCAGCAGCCAAGGCGGGGGTTGGGATACGCAGTATTTT. Its protein is CASSQGGGWDTQYF. The chain is built from TRBV4-1 and TRBJ2-3, with 7 bases aligning to TRBD2. The length of the CDR3 is 14 residues. Per germline, CDR1 MGHRA and CDR2 YSYEKL. The V segment lost 1 base and the J segment 6 bases; nucleotides outside the gene matches: 4.